Each of the 7 T cell receptor beta chains below was sequenced from the same sample in a study of T cells in Graves' hyperthyroidism and ophthalmopathy. There were TCR beta CDR3 regions amplified from RNA transcripts. Initially, a first-round RT-PCR of the TCR CDR3 employed the HTBI primer set. TCRdb ran MiXCR on the multiplex PCR reads and lists one entry per CDR3 protein. The repertoire includes hundreds of thousands of distinct CDR3 sequences, 11% to 15% of them detected once, and under 7% sits in the top ten. The sample was blood. The source is a woman younger than 45 with Graves' hyperthyroidism that later progressed to Graves' ophthalmopathy.

This clonotype was picked up a small number of times. The chain carries TRBV20-1 and TRBJ2-5, with TRBD2 matching over 13 bases. The CDR3 covers 17 residues. Germline CDR1 DFQATT, CDR2 SNEGSKA (reference sequence). V was pared by 6 bases and J by 5 bases, with 15 bases of the junction left unmatched. CDR3 in amino acids: CSARVGLAGLEGETQYF. CDR3 nucleotide sequence: TGCAGTGCCCGGGTGGGACTAGCGGGATTGGAGGGGGAGACCCAGTACTTC.

Many counts were recorded for this clonotype. The J gene is TRBJ1-5, the V gene TRBV6-1; D may be TRBD1 (6 bases). Trimming pared 6 bases from V and 2 bases from J, leaving 14 bases between. Germline CDR1 and CDR2: MNHNS and SASEGT. The CDR3 length is 15 residues. The CDR3 DNA is TGTGCCAGCAGGGACAGAAAAAAGGGCAATCAGCCCCAGCATTTT. As protein: CASRDRKKGNQPQHF.

This clonotype was detected ten times or more. The V gene is TRBV18, the J gene TRBJ1-5; D remains ambiguous. This CDR3 spans 13 amino acids. V was cut by 8 bases and J by 5 bases, with 13 bases left in between. CDR1 is KGHSH and CDR2 is LQKENI in the germline V gene. CDR3 protein: CASRRQFDQPQHF. The CDR3 DNA follows: TGTGCCAGCCGAAGGCAGTTTGATCAGCCCCAGCATTTT.

This clonotype was counted a few times. A much larger clone sits a single nucleotide away, making a read error possible. The chain joins TRBV27 to TRBJ2-7; unclear D gene. The CDR3 totals 13 residues. The ends were cut back, 2 bases at V and 1 base at J, with 6 bases in the middle. Per germline, CDR1 MNHEY and CDR2 SMNVEV (reference sequence). CDR3 sequence: CASSLTYSYEQYF. The CDR3 DNA reads TGTGCCAGCAGTTTAACTTATTCCTACGAGCAGTACTTC.

This clonotype came up many times. J is TRBJ1-6 and V is TRBV29-1, with a tentative D call TRBD1 (5 bases). The germline V gene encodes CDR1 SQVTM and CDR2 ANQGSEA. V lost 7 bases and J lost 8, with 15 bases in between. This CDR3 is built from 13 residues. The chain's CDR3 is CSGRAGPDSPLHF. The CDR3 coding sequence is TGCAGCGGTAGGGCGGGACCCGATTCACCCCTCCACTTT.

This clonotype was seen a handful of times. The gene calls are TRBV28 and TRBJ2-6; D gene uncertain. Germline CDR1 reads MDHEN; CDR2 reads SYDVKM. V lost 4 bases and J 0 bases, leaving 7 bases between the germline ends. The length of the CDR3 is 15 residues. The CDR3 spells CASSSPASGANVLTF. Written as DNA, the CDR3 is TGTGCCAGCAGTTCCCCAGCCTCTGGGGCCAACGTCCTGACTTTC. Supplemented by reference TRBV28 and TRBJ2-6, the full variable domain reads DVKVTQSSRYLVKRTGEKVFLECVQDMDHENMFWYRQDPGLGLRLIYFSYDVKMKEKGDIPEGYSVSREKKERFSLILESASTNQTSMYLCASSSPASGANVLTFGAGSRLTVL.

Regarding this clonotype: An end of the junction does not agree with germline; a read error may underlie this. The chain links TRBV6-1 to TRBJ2-4, with 7 bases lining up with TRBD1. CDR1 and CDR2 (germline): MNHNS, SASEGT. This CDR3 contains 16 residues. In DNA form, the CDR3 reads TGCGCCAGCAGCCCCTCGGGACAGTTAGCCAAAAACATTCAGTACTTC. This translates into CASSPSGQLAKNIQYF.